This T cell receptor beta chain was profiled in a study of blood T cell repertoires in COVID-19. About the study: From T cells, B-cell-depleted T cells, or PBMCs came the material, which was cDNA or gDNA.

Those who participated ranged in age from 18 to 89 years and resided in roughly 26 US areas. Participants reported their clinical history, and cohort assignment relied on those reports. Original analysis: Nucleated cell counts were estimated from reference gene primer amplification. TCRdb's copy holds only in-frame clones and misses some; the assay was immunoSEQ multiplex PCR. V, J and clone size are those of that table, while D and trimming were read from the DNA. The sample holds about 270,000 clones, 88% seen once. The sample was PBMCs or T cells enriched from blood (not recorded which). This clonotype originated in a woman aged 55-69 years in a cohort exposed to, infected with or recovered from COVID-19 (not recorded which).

The CDR3 protein is CASSGQGLNEQFF. The CDR3 DNA sequence: TGTGCCAGCAGCGGACAGGGTCTCAATGAGCAGTTCTTC. The chain has TRBV2 and TRBJ2-1; TRBD1 aligns across 8 bases. Per germline, CDR1 SNHLY and CDR2 FYNNEI. The CDR3 extends over 13 amino acids. The V segment lost 6 bases and the J segment 6 bases; nucleotides outside the gene matches: 4.